These T cell receptor beta chains were read from a single sample in a study of cytomegalovirus exposure and HLA in healthy donors. This table comes from immunoSEQ multiplex PCR, and its TCRdb copy is limited to in-frame clones, with some not included. The sample shows approximately 90,000 clones, 76% of them seen only once. Material: PBMCs. The source of these receptors is a male donor in good health and CMV-seronegative. The CDR3 runs from the conserved cysteine through the conserved F or W. D genes are given only for firm matches. Size tells how often a clone was seen (once, few, many) or the class of an expanded clone, and some rows leave it out.

abundance	d_gene	v_gene	j_gene	CDR3nt	CDR3aa
once	.	TRBV7-2	TRBJ2-7	TGTGCCAGCAGCGCCGCAAATCGGGGCTCCTACGAGCAGTACTTC	CASSAANRGSYEQYF
.	TRBD1	TRBV4-3	TRBJ2-3	TGCGCCAGCAGCCAATCCGGGACAGGGCACGGAACAGATACGCAGTATTTT	CASSQSGTGHGTDTQYF
.	.	TRBV28	TRBJ1-5	TGTGCCAGCAGTTTACGGGCCCCGGGATATAGCAATCAGCCCCAGCATTTT	CASSLRAPGYSNQPQHF
.	TRBD2	TRBV6-5	TRBJ2-5	TGTGCCAGCAGTTACTCGTGGGAGGGTGGAGAGACCCAGTACTTC	CASSYSWEGGETQYF
few	.	TRBV6-5	TRBJ2-5	TGTGCCAGCAATCGCAGGGTTTCGCAGGAGACCCAGTACTTC	CASNRRVSQETQYF
once	.	TRBV5-6	TRBJ2-1	TGTGCCAGCAGCCTCTTCGACGGGAGCTCCTACAATGAGCAGTTCTTC	CASSLFDGSSYNEQFF
few	.	TRBV7-3	TRBJ2-3	TGTGCCAGCAGCTCCACTCGGGCAGATACGCAGTATTTT	CASSSTRADTQYF
few	.	TRBV10-3	TRBJ1-2	TGTGCCATCAGTGAGGGCAGTGCTAACTATGGCTACACCTTC	CAISEGSANYGYTF
once	.	TRBV4-3	TRBJ1-1	TGCGCCAGCAGCCAAGACCCGGACAGCACTGAAGCTTTCTTT	CASSQDPDSTEAFF
once	TRBD1	TRBV19	TRBJ2-7	TGTGCCAGTAGTGCGGACAGGTTTTACGAGCAGTACTTC	CASSADRFYEQYF